The rows below give T cell receptor beta chains drawn from one sample of a study of shared clonotypes between healthy human individuals. Clones were sequenced by immunoSEQ multiplex PCR, and TCRdb holds only the in-frame ones, with some missing. Here the sample spans more than 400,000 clones, over 70% being singletons. The sequenced material came from PBMCs. The receptor source for this set is a woman between 40 and 50 years old in good health. Some clones in this sample may be carry-over from other donors' samples. Each CDR3 is given with its conserved first and last residue. A D gene is named only where the DNA matches it firmly. Not all rows give a size; the values are once, few, many and, for expanded clones, a class.

v_call: TRBV2; j_call: TRBJ1-1; d_call: TRBD1; clone_size: .; cdr3_aa: CASSRGQGVLMNTEAFF; cdr3_nt: TGTGCCAGCAGCCGAGGGCAGGGGGTTCTGATGAACACTGAAGCTTTCTTT
v_call: TRBV5-6; j_call: TRBJ2-1; d_call: .; clone_size: once; cdr3_aa: CASSLDSRIPGNEQFF; cdr3_nt: TGTGCCAGCAGTTTGGACAGCCGGATACCTGGGAATGAGCAGTTCTTC
v_call: TRBV10-3; j_call: TRBJ1-3; d_call: TRBD1; clone_size: .; cdr3_aa: CAISGQGGGNTIYF; cdr3_nt: TGTGCCATCAGTGGACAGGGTGGTGGAAACACCATATATTTT
v_call: TRBV28; j_call: TRBJ2-3; d_call: .; clone_size: .; cdr3_aa: CASSLLGDTQYF; cdr3_nt: TGTGCCAGCAGTTTGTTAGGAGATACGCAGTATTTT
v_call: TRBV7-9; j_call: TRBJ2-1; d_call: .; clone_size: .; cdr3_aa: CASIPRSATHEQFF; cdr3_nt: TGTGCTAGCATCCCCCGGTCCGCTACACATGAGCAGTTCTTC
v_call: TRBV10-3; j_call: TRBJ2-7; d_call: .; clone_size: .; cdr3_aa: CAISLDSYEQYF; cdr3_nt: TGTGCCATCAGTTTAGACTCCTACGAGCAGTACTTC
v_call: TRBV5-4; j_call: TRBJ2-7; d_call: TRBD1; clone_size: .; cdr3_aa: CASSLVRTGGHEQYF; cdr3_nt: TGTGCCAGCAGCTTGGTGCGGACAGGGGGTCACGAGCAGTACTTC
v_call: TRBV10-3; j_call: TRBJ1-2; d_call: TRBD1; clone_size: .; cdr3_aa: CAISLNPTGDNYGYTF; cdr3_nt: TGTGCCATCAGCCTGAATCCCACAGGGGATAACTATGGCTACACCTTC
v_call: TRBV19; j_call: TRBJ1-1; d_call: TRBD1; clone_size: .; cdr3_aa: CASTRQGNTEAFF; cdr3_nt: TGTGCCAGTACCAGACAGGGGAACACTGAAGCTTTCTTT
v_call: TRBV18; j_call: TRBJ1-1; d_call: .; clone_size: .; cdr3_aa: CASSLVAGLDTEAFF; cdr3_nt: TGTGCCAGCTCACTCGTCGCCGGGTTGGACACTGAAGCTTTCTTT
v_call: TRBV19; j_call: TRBJ2-2; d_call: .; clone_size: .; cdr3_aa: CASSSGGIPAGELFF; cdr3_nt: TGTGCCAGTAGTTCTGGGGGGATACCCGCCGGGGAGCTGTTTTTT
v_call: TRBV7-9; j_call: TRBJ2-7; d_call: .; clone_size: .; cdr3_aa: CASSFTSSYEQYF; cdr3_nt: TGTGCCAGCAGCTTTACTAGCTCCTACGAGCAGTACTTC
v_call: TRBV7-2; j_call: TRBJ2-5; d_call: .; clone_size: .; cdr3_aa: CASSPSLGIDATQYF; cdr3_nt: TGTGCCAGCAGCCCCAGCTTAGGGATCGACGCGACCCAGTACTTC
v_call: TRBV1; j_call: TRBJ2-7; d_call: .; clone_size: once; cdr3_aa: CTSSQELSSRGGKSYEQYF; cdr3_nt: TGCACCAGCAGCCAAGAGTTAAGTTCGCGCGGGGGGAAATCCTACGAGCAGTACTTC
v_call: TRBV30; j_call: TRBJ2-3; d_call: TRBD2; clone_size: .; cdr3_aa: CAWSVRRGRTSDTQYF; cdr3_nt: TGTGCCTGGAGTGTACGGCGCGGGAGAACGTCAGATACGCAGTATTTT
v_call: TRBV2; j_call: TRBJ2-3; d_call: TRBD2; clone_size: once; cdr3_aa: CARLAGGSTDTQYF; cdr3_nt: TGTGCCAGGTTAGCGGGAGGGAGCACAGATACGCAGTATTTT